This TCR beta chain was found in a study of cytomegalovirus exposure and HLA in healthy donors. Study details: As an earlier analysis found, 180 million or so T cells yielded 90 million to 140 million unique TCR beta sequences.

Amplification used 60 Vbeta primers and 13 Jbeta primers. The protocol was immunoSEQ multiplex PCR, while the TCRdb copy is restricted to in-frame clones and leaves out a portion. The sample lists approximately 240,000 clones; approximately 84% were seen once. Study outcomes and limitations: Accurate HLA-A and HLA-B prediction from TCR beta sequences was reported for most subjects.

As for this clone: Its target is unknown.

Sequenced: PBMCs. The sequence came from a woman aged 40 to 50 in good health and CMV-seronegative.

The CDR3 is CASSLRTSYNEQFF. CDR3 DNA sequence: TGTGCCAGCAGCCTCCGGACTAGTTACAATGAGCAGTTCTTC. This sequence joins TRBV7-6 and TRBJ2-1; 7 bases align to TRBD2. CDR3 size: 14 residues. Trimming at V came to 5 bases and at J to 4 bases, leaving 5 bases not matched to a gene. Germline CDR1 and CDR2: SGHVS and FNYEAQ.